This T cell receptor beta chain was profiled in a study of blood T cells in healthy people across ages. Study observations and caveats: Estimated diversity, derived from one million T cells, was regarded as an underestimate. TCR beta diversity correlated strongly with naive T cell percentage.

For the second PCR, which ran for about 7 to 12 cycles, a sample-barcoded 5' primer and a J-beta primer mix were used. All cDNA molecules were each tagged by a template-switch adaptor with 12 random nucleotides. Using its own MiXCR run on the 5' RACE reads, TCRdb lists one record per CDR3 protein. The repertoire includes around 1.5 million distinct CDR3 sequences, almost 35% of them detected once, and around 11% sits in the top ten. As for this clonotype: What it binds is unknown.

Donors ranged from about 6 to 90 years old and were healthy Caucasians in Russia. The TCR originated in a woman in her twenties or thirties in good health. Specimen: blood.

The CDR3 nucleotides are TGTGCCAGCAGTTACCAAACAGGGGACCCTCCCTACGAGCAGTACTTC. Encoded protein: CASSYQTGDPPYEQYF. The chain couples TRBV6-5 to TRBJ2-7; TRBD1 agrees at 7 bases. J was trimmed by 2 bases and V by 2 bases; bases with no gene match: 9. Germline V CDR1 and CDR2: MNHEY, SVGAGI. The CDR3 has 16 amino acids.